A selection of T cell receptor beta chains follows, all from one sample in a study of regulatory T cells in long-lasting Graves disease. TCRdb itself ran the multiplex PCR reads through MiXCR, one entry per CDR3 protein. The table has under 700,000 distinct CDR3 sequences, about 16% seen once. The sample also formed part of further work on T cells in Graves' hyperthyroidism and ophthalmopathy.

Material: peripheral blood mononuclear cells (PBMCs), obtained at new diagnosis, from a patient treated with antithyroid drugs. The receptors come from a woman aged 35-60 years with Graves disease. Both conserved end residues are part of each CDR3. Each record gives: V gene, clone size, D gene, J gene, CDR3 protein, CDR3 DNA. A D gene is named only where the DNA matches it firmly. Size tells how often a clone was seen (once, few, many) or the class of an expanded clone, and some rows leave it out.

TRBV20-1	.	.	TRBJ2-7	CSARENREAFYEQYF	TGCAGTGCTAGAGAGAACAGGGAGGCCTTTTACGAGCAGTACTTC
TRBV7-9	few	.	TRBJ1-1	CASRALWAPEAFF	TGTGCCAGCAGAGCTCTTTGGGCCCCTGAAGCTTTCTTT
TRBV12-3/TRBV12-4	.	.	TRBJ1-5	CASSLAPVRPQHF	TGTGCCAGCAGCTTAGCTCCGGTTCGGCCCCAGCATTTT
TRBV29-1	many	TRBD2	TRBJ2-1	CSAAGLAGANEQFF	TGCAGCGCCGCGGGACTAGCGGGGGCCAATGAGCAGTTCTTC
TRBV10-3	few	.	TRBJ2-7	CAISESTPYEQYF	TGTGCCATCAGTGAGTCAACCCCCTACGAGCAGTACTTC
TRBV18	many	.	TRBJ1-6	CASSPPGASPLHF	TGTGCCAGCTCACCCCCCGGTGCTTCACCCCTCCACTTT
TRBV5-4	.	.	TRBJ2-7	CASSTDKPYEQYF	TGTGCCAGCAGCACAGACAAACCCTACGAGCAGTACTTC
TRBV5-1	.	.	TRBJ2-1	CASMNRVGYNEQFF	TGCGCCAGTATGAACAGGGTCGGTTACAATGAGCAGTTCTTC
TRBV7-8	few	TRBD1	TRBJ1-5	CASSLAGDSYYSNQPQHF	TGTGCCAGCAGCTTAGCGGGGGACAGCTATTATAGCAATCAGCCCCAGCATTTT
TRBV9	.	TRBD2	TRBJ2-1	CASSVVGGAGEQFF	TGTGCCAGCAGCGTCGTCGGGGGGGCCGGTGAGCAGTTCTTC
TRBV14	.	.	TRBJ2-2	CASTPLGGGTGELFF	TGTGCCAGCACCCCCCTCGGGGGCGGCACCGGGGAGCTGTTTTTT
TRBV27	many	.	TRBJ2-1	CASRGGQGGYNEQFF	TGTGCCAGCAGGGGGGGGCAGGGAGGATACAATGAGCAGTTCTTC
TRBV20-1	many	.	TRBJ1-1	CSASIRGSMNTEAFF	TGCAGTGCTAGTATCAGGGGATCCATGAACACTGAAGCTTTCTTT
TRBV7-3	many	.	TRBJ2-1	CASSRGSTNEQFF	TGTGCCAGCAGCAGGGGGTCCACCAATGAGCAGTTCTTC
TRBV7-9	.	TRBD1	TRBJ1-1	CASTGTGKGPEAFF	TGTGCCAGCACCGGGACAGGGAAGGGCCCTGAAGCTTTCTTT
TRBV28	many	.	TRBJ1-3	CASSLTGDTHGNTIYF	TGTGCCAGCAGTTTAACTGGGGACACTCATGGAAACACCATATATTTT
TRBV3-1	.	.	TRBJ2-7	CASSRMGGAPYEQYF	TGTGCCAGCAGCCGTATGGGGGGGGCACCTTACGAGCAGTACTTC
TRBV29-1	many	.	TRBJ1-2	CSVPTLFANYGYTF	TGCAGCGTGCCGACACTGTTTGCTAACTATGGCTACACCTTC
TRBV12-3/TRBV12-4	few	TRBD1	TRBJ2-1	CASSPGQGGQFF	TGTGCCAGCAGCCCTGGACAGGGTGGGCAGTTCTTC
TRBV3-1	.	.	TRBJ2-3	CASSQERWDTQYF	TGTGCCAGCAGCCAAGAGAGATGGGATACGCAGTATTTT
TRBV14	few	TRBD2	TRBJ2-3	CASSPSGGAHTQYF	TGTGCCAGCAGCCCTAGCGGGGGGGCCCATACGCAGTATTTT
TRBV6-1	.	TRBD1	TRBJ2-3	CASNRGDDTQYF	TGTGCCAGCAACAGGGGAGACGATACGCAGTATTTT
TRBV6-2/TRBV6-3	many	TRBD1	TRBJ1-6	CASSYSRGGAENSPLHF	TGTGCCAGCAGTTACTCCAGGGGGGGCGCGGAGAATTCACCCCTCCACTTT
TRBV28	.	.	TRBJ2-1	CASSVGSSPYNEQFF	TGTGCCAGCAGTGTGGGATCGAGCCCCTACAATGAGCAGTTCTTC